Listed below are T cell receptor beta chains from one sample, sequenced in a study of metastatic and nonmetastatic thyroid tumors. TCRdb re-analyzed the PCR reads using MiXCR. The table shows 35,000 to 50,000 clones, with 9.5% to 13% occurring only once. Sequenced sample: blood. These receptors came from a male donor with papillary thyroid cancer or a benign thyroid nodule (not recorded which). Some clones in this sample may be carry-over from other donors' samples. The CDR3 runs from the conserved cysteine through the conserved F or W. The D gene is left open where the match is weak. Some rows have no size entry. The others give once, few or many, or a class for an expanded clone.

d_gene	abundance	v_gene	j_gene	CDR3nt	CDR3aa
TRBD2	many	TRBV2	TRBJ2-2	TGTGCCAGCAGTGAACTAGCGGGAGGAGTGACCGGGGAGCTGTTTTTT	CASSELAGGVTGELFF
.	.	TRBV6-5	TRBJ2-3	TGTGCCAGCAGTTACTTTGGCGGAGGAGATACGCAGTATTTT	CASSYFGGGDTQYF
.	.	TRBV5-1	TRBJ2-3	TGCGCCAGCAGCTCGGACCGTGGGGTTTACACAGATACGCAGTATTTT	CASSSDRGVYTDTQYF
TRBD1	many	TRBV5-1	TRBJ2-5	TGCGCCAGCAGCTTGGCGGGGACAGCTCGAGAGACCCAGTACTTC	CASSLAGTARETQYF
.	many	TRBV2	TRBJ2-7	TGTGCCAGCAGTGCCCCGAGGGGGGGCTCCTACGAGCAGTACTTC	CASSAPRGGSYEQYF
.	many	TRBV9	TRBJ2-7	TGTGCCAGCTTAAAGACCTCCGGGTCCTACTCCTACGAGCAGTACTTC	CASLKTSGSYSYEQYF
.	many	TRBV19	TRBJ2-1	TGTGCCAGTAGTATAGATCCACAGGGTGGTGAGCAGTTCTTC	CASSIDPQGGEQFF
.	many	TRBV20-1	TRBJ2-7	TGCAGTGCTGGGGACTTGTTCAACTACGAGCAGTACTTC	CSAGDLFNYEQYF
TRBD2	.	TRBV5-6	TRBJ2-1	TGTGCCAGCAGCGATAGCGGGAGGCCTACCTACAATGAGCAGTTCTTC	CASSDSGRPTYNEQFF
TRBD2	.	TRBV11-2	TRBJ2-7	TGTGCCAGCAGCTTACAGCGGGGGAGCTCCTACGAGCAGTACTTC	CASSLQRGSSYEQYF
TRBD1	.	TRBV4-1	TRBJ1-5	TGCGCCAGCAGCCATGACCCGGGACAGGGGAGTGGCAATCAGCCCCAGCATTTT	CASSHDPGQGSGNQPQHF
.	many	TRBV28	TRBJ2-2	TGTGCCAGCAGTTTTTATACCGGGACCGCGAACACCGGGGAGCTGTTTTTT	CASSFYTGTANTGELFF
.	few	TRBV2	TRBJ1-5	TGTGCCAGCAGTGAGGGAAGAAATCAGCCCCAGCATTTT	CASSEGRNQPQHF
.	many	TRBV3-1	TRBJ1-1	TGTGCCAGCAGCCAAGAGGGGGACCGCGGCGGTGCTTTCTTT	CASSQEGDRGGAFF
.	.	TRBV7-6	TRBJ1-5	TGTGCCAGCAGCTTAGGTTTAGATAGCAATCAGCCCCAGCATTTT	CASSLGLDSNQPQHF
.	.	TRBV6-2/TRBV6-3	TRBJ2-1	TGTACCAGCAGTTACCCATCTGAGCGGTTCTTC	CTSSYPSERFF
.	many	TRBV7-8	TRBJ2-5	TGTGCCAGCAGCTTTTGGGGAGGAGAGACCCAGTACTTC	CASSFWGGETQYF
.	.	TRBV3-1	TRBJ1-2	TGTGCCAGCAGCCCGACAACCACAAACTATGGCTACACCTTC	CASSPTTTNYGYTF
.	many	TRBV4-1	TRBJ2-1	TGCGCCAGCAGCCAAGTGAGGACACCATACAATGAGCAGTTCTTC	CASSQVRTPYNEQFF
TRBD1	many	TRBV10-3	TRBJ2-7	TGTGCCATAACCCCCGGGACAGGGATCTACGAGCAGTACTTC	CAITPGTGIYEQYF
TRBD1	many	TRBV29-1	TRBJ2-3	TGCAGCGCGAGACCGGGACAGGGGGCGACAGATACGCAGTATTTT	CSARPGQGATDTQYF
.	many	TRBV5-1	TRBJ2-6	TGCGCCAGCAGATGGGACTCCAACCCTGGGGCCAACGTCCTGACTTTC	CASRWDSNPGANVLTF
.	many	TRBV5-4	TRBJ2-7	TGTGCCAGCAGCTTGCCGGTAGGAGACGAGCAGTACTTC	CASSLPVGDEQYF
TRBD1	many	TRBV4-3	TRBJ1-2	TGCGCCAGCAGCCAAGATAGGACAGGGGCGAGGGGCTACACCTTC	CASSQDRTGARGYTF
.	many	TRBV6-1	TRBJ1-4	TGTGCCAGCAGCTCGGGGGGTGAAAAACTGTTTTTT	CASSSGGEKLFF
.	many	TRBV20-1	TRBJ1-1	TGCAGTGCTAGAACCGGGGCAGTGGACACTGAAGCTTTCTTT	CSARTGAVDTEAFF
TRBD2	few	TRBV6-1	TRBJ2-7	TGTGCCAGCAGTGGACTAGCGGGGTTCTACGAGCAGTACTTC	CASSGLAGFYEQYF
TRBD1	many	TRBV6-1	TRBJ1-4	TGTGCCAGCAGTGGGACAGGGGAATTCGGAAAACTGTTTTTT	CASSGTGEFGKLFF
TRBD1	many	TRBV7-2	TRBJ1-4	TGTGCCAGCAGCTTGCGACAGGGGGAAGGAAAACTGTTTTTT	CASSLRQGEGKLFF
.	few	TRBV6-1	TRBJ1-1	TGTGCACTAGGGAACACTGAAGATTTCTTT	CALGNTEDFF
.	many	TRBV6-1	TRBJ2-3	TGTGCCAGCAGGCCCTGGGGGGGGGCTAGCACAGATACGCAGTATTTT	CASRPWGGASTDTQYF
.	many	TRBV7-9	TRBJ2-7	TGTGCCAGCAGCTCAACAGGGATCTCCTACGAGCAGTACTTC	CASSSTGISYEQYF
.	medium-sized	TRBV6-1	TRBJ2-7	TGTGCCAGCAGCCCAACAATTCCCGGGACATCCTCCTACGAGCAGTACTTC	CASSPTIPGTSSYEQYF
.	many	TRBV6-2/TRBV6-3	TRBJ2-1	TGTGCCAGCAAATCCGGGAATGATGAGCAGTTCTTC	CASKSGNDEQFF
.	many	TRBV20-1	TRBJ2-1	TGCAGTGCTAGACCCCGAGGGTTACCCGCCGGATCCAATGAGCAGTTCTTC	CSARPRGLPAGSNEQFF